This T cell receptor beta chain stems from a study of T cells in Graves' hyperthyroidism and ophthalmopathy. Study-wide context: Prior to any treatment, at the point of initial diagnosis, peripheral blood was collected. Study-wide findings and caveats: Blood held most thyroid clonotypes expanded above 0.001 frequency. Ophthalmopathy was model-predicted a median about 6.7 months pre-onset.

Trimming shortened V by 3 bases and J by 1 base, and 15 bases separated the two germline ends. This CDR3 spans 16 amino acids. Germline assignment: CDR1 SGHTA and CDR2 FQGNSA. From RNA transcripts, TCR beta CDR3 regions were amplified. A set of HTBI primers served as the primers for a first-round RT-PCR of the TCR CDR3. One entry per CDR3 protein, called by TCRdb with MiXCR from the multiplex PCR reads. The data hold roughly 180,000 distinct CDR3 sequences, with about 18% observed a single time. In this sample, this clonotype turned up many times. Its antigen is undetermined. The V gene is TRBV7-2, the J gene TRBJ1-1; maybe TRBD1 (5 bases). Sequencing was performed on blood. The clonotype comes from a woman in her forties or fifties with Graves' hyperthyroidism. The DNA of the CDR3 is TGTGCCAGCAGCTTCCGTTCTCGACAGCGGAACACTGAAGCTTTCTTT. Translation gives CASSFRSRQRNTEAFF.